This T cell receptor beta chain was recovered during a study of T cell repertoires in cytomegalovirus infection. Regarding the study as a whole: Ex vivo responses were dominated by HLA-C-restricted CMV-specific TCR beta clonotypes.

TCRdb processed the reads anew with MiXCR; each CDR3 protein has one entry. The table has about 740,000 distinct CDR3 sequences, roughly 35% seen once. Germline trimming cut 6 bases from V and 3 bases from J; bases unmatched to any gene: 7. There are 15 residues in the CDR3. CDR1 is MDHEN, CDR2 SYDVKM, per germline. In this sample, this clonotype turned up a few times. The antigen remains undetermined. The sample consisted of PBMCs. This TCR derives from a human donor in good health (CMV status not recorded). Some clones in this sample may be carry-over from other donors' samples. This chain links TRBV28 with TRBJ2-2, with 7 positions matching TRBD2. CDR3 sequence (DNA): TGTGCCAGCAGCCCAAGCGGGACTGACACCGGGGAGCTGTTTTTT. As protein: CASSPSGTDTGELFF.